Detailed here is one T cell receptor beta chain. The data were taken from a study of T cell responses to AZD1222 COVID-19 vaccine. The data were produced by immunoSEQ multiplex PCR, yet TCRdb's version contains in-frame clones alone and is incomplete. This sample has about 150,000 clones, with 75% to 95% found just once. The specimen was peripheral blood, collected on day 0 of AZD1222 vaccination. The receptor was isolated from an adult in good health.

The CDR3 reads CASSLVGGLNQPQHF. In DNA form, the CDR3 reads TGTGCCAGCAGTTTAGTCGGAGGCCTCAATCAGCCCCAGCATTTT. The gene calls are TRBV27 and TRBJ1-5; D is uncertain. Per germline, CDR1 MNHEY and CDR2 SMNVEV (reference sequence). The CDR3 spans 15 residues. V lost 2 bases and J lost 3, with 11 bases in between.